This is a list of T cell receptor beta chains from one sample in a study of T cells after posttransplantation cyclophosphamide. TCRdb keeps only in-frame clones here, not all; method: immunoSEQ multiplex PCR. In total the sample includes 15,000 to 20,000 clones, none of them seen once. The sequences come from PBMCs, collected after allogeneic stem cell transplant with posttransplant cyclophosphamide. The receptors come from a female patient under 45 who received an allogeneic stem cell transplant from a related donor, was CMV-positive, and had no GVHD. Some T cells may have originated in the graft donor. Both conserved end residues are part of each CDR3. Fields, in order: V gene, D gene, CDR3 length, J gene, clone size, CDR3 DNA, CDR3 protein. The D gene is left open where the match is weak. Not every row has a clone size; where given, it reads once, few, many or a size class.

TRBV7-2	TRBD2	15	TRBJ2-7	many	TGTGCCAGCAGCGCCGGACTAGCGGGAACCTACGAGCAGTACTTC	CASSAGLAGTYEQYF
TRBV6-6	NA	14	TRBJ1-2	many	TGTGCCAGCAGTGCTGGGCTGGGTATGTTCGGCTACACCTTC	CASSAGLGMFGYTF
TRBV7-9	TRBD2	17	TRBJ2-7	NA	TGTGCCAGCAGCCCCCCTCGCGCGGGGGGGTGGGAGAACGAGCAGTACTTC	CASSPPRAGGWENEQYF
TRBV9	TRBD2	18	TRBJ2-1	many	TGTGCCAGCAGCGTAGCTAGCGGGAGGCTCATTAGCGGGAATGAGCAGTTCTTC	CASSVASGRLISGNEQFF
TRBV11-3	TRBD1	17	TRBJ2-5	many	TGTGCCAGCAGCCGACAAGGGACAGGGGGCGCATATGAGACCCAGTACTTC	CASSRQGTGGAYETQYF
TRBV7-2	NA	13	TRBJ2-3	NA	TGTGCCAGCAGCTTACCCGCAGGGGATACGCAGTATTTT	CASSLPAGDTQYF
TRBV7-8	TRBD1	13	TRBJ2-1	many	TGTGCCAGCAGACAGGGGGCGAATAATGAGCAGTTCTTC	CASRQGANNEQFF
TRBV7-2	TRBD2	19	TRBJ2-1	many	TGTGCCAGCAGCTTACTTAGCGGGGTCCTTCTAATCAACTACAATGAGCAGTTCTTC	CASSLLSGVLLINYNEQFF
TRBV2	TRBD2	15	TRBJ2-2	many	TGTGCCAGCAGGGGGACTAGCGGGTACACCGGGGAGCTGTTTTTT	CASRGTSGYTGELFF
TRBV29-1	TRBD1	13	TRBJ1-4	many	TGCAGCGTATCGGGACAGGGAGTGGGAAAACTGTTTTTT	CSVSGQGVGKLFF
TRBV28	NA	13	TRBJ2-6	many	TGTGCCAGCAGTTCGGCTGGGGCCAACGTCCTGACTTTC	CASSSAGANVLTF
TRBV10-3	NA	15	TRBJ1-2	many	TGTGCCATCAGTGAGAGTCGGACAGCTAACTATGGCTACACCTTC	CAISESRTANYGYTF
TRBV6-5	NA	13	TRBJ1-1	many	TGTGCCAGCAGTTACATGGGGGGCACTGAAGCTTTCTTT	CASSYMGGTEAFF
TRBV27	NA	16	TRBJ1-2	few	TGTGCCAGCAGTCCACAGCGGCGGGGGGCGTTGGTTGGCTACACCTTC	CASSPQRRGALVGYTF
TRBV14	TRBD1	18	TRBJ1-3	many	TGTGCCAGCAGCCAAGAACAGAAGGGGGCCCTCTCTGGAAACACCATATATTTT	CASSQEQKGALSGNTIYF
TRBV18	NA	14	TRBJ1-5	many	TGTGCCAGCTCACCCAGGGGTAGCAATCAGCCCCAGCATTTT	CASSPRGSNQPQHF
TRBV7-9	TRBD2	16	TRBJ2-3	many	TGTGCCAGCAGCTTGTGGACTAGCGGGGACACAGATACGCAGTATTTT	CASSLWTSGDTDTQYF
TRBV28	NA	15	TRBJ1-5	many	TGTGCCAGCAGGGCGGCGGGGCCCTACAATCAGCCCCAGCATTTT	CASRAAGPYNQPQHF
TRBV4-1	TRBD1	15	TRBJ2-7	many	TGCGCCAGCAGCCAAGGTACAGGGGTACTACGCGAGCAGTACTTC	CASSQGTGVLREQYF
TRBV28	TRBD2	17	TRBJ2-3	many	TGTGCCAGCAGTTTATGGGCGGGACTAGCGGGAGAAGATACGCAGTATTTT	CASSLWAGLAGEDTQYF
TRBV19	TRBD1	16	TRBJ2-3	many	TGTGCCAGTAGTCCCTTGGGACAGGGGATTACAGATACGCAGTATTTT	CASSPLGQGITDTQYF
TRBV19	TRBD1	15	TRBJ2-2	many	TGTGCCAGTAGTATCGACAGGGGCCTTTCCGGGGAGCTGTTTTTT	CASSIDRGLSGELFF
TRBV27	TRBD1	14	TRBJ2-7	many	TGTGCCAGCAGTACCGGGACAGGTTCCTACGAGCAGTACTTC	CASSTGTGSYEQYF
TRBV19	NA	12	TRBJ1-1	many	TGTGCCAGTAGTAACCAATTACCGGTGGCTTTCTTT	CASSNQLPVAFF
TRBV7-8	TRBD1	17	TRBJ1-4	many	TGTGCCAGCACCCTACTTGGGTCGGGACAGCCAAATGAAAAACTGTTTTTT	CASTLLGSGQPNEKLFF
TRBV11-3	NA	15	TRBJ2-1	many	TGTGCCAGCAGCTTAGATGAGCAGGGCTACAATGAGCAGTTCTTC	CASSLDEQGYNEQFF
TRBV7-2	NA	13	TRBJ2-3	many	TGTGCCAGCAGCTTTGCAGAGGCAGATACGCAGTATTTT	CASSFAEADTQYF